This T cell receptor beta chain was recovered during a study of T and B cells in COVID-19 patients. For the study at large: COVID-19 patients gave peripheral blood either during active infection or after recovery. The recovered patients had mostly mild to moderate COVID-19 with outpatient management. Active-infection patients were older, median 67 years, than recovered patients, median about 34 years.

TRB rearrangements were amplified by multiplex PCR with BIOMED2 TRB-A/B primers. TCRdb recomputed calls from the multiplex PCR reads with MiXCR, one row per CDR3 protein. The table has approximately 15,000 distinct CDR3 sequences, around 30% seen once. The germline V gene has CDR1 LNHDA and CDR2 SQIVND (reference sequence). The CDR3 spans 13 residues. V was shortened by 7 bases and J by 4 bases, with 13 bases between the two germline ends. Blood genomic DNA input for TRB amplification was about 240-550 ng. This clonotype is medium-sized within its sample. The material sequenced was blood. This clonotype originated in a human donor who had recovered from COVID-19. The V call is TRBV19, the J call TRBJ1-2, with no clear D. The CDR3 sequence is CASTPGPAYGYTF. CDR3 nucleotide sequence: TGTGCCAGTACCCCGGGCCCTGCCTATGGCTACACCTTC. Based on the CDR3 plus reference TRBV19 and TRBJ1-2, the full variable domain is DGGITQSPKYLFRKEGQNVTLSCEQNLNHDAMYWYRQDPGQGLRLIYYSQIVNDFQKGDIAEGYSVSREKKESFPLTVTSAQKNPTAFYLCASTPGPAYGYTFGSGTRLTVV.